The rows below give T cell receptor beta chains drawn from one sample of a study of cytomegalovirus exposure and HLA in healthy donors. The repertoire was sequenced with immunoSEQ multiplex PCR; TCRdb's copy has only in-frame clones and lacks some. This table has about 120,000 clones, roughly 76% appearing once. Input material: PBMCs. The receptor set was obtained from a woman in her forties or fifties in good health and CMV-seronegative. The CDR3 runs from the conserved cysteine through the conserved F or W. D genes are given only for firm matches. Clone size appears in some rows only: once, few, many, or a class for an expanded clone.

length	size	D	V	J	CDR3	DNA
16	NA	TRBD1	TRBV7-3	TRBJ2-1	CASSLGDRGRGNEQFF	TGTGCCAGCAGCTTAGGGGACAGGGGGCGAGGTAATGAGCAGTTCTTC
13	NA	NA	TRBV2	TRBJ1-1	CASSAQRNTEAFF	TGTGCCAGCAGTGCTCAGCGGAACACTGAAGCTTTCTTT
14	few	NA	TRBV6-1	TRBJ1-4	CASSGDWVNEKLFF	TGTGCCAGCAGTGGGGACTGGGTTAATGAAAAACTGTTTTTT
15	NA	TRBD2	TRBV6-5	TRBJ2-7	CASSSLASGSNEQYF	TGTGCCAGCAGTTCTTTAGCTAGCGGGAGCAATGAGCAGTACTTC
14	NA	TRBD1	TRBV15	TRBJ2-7	CATAKRDSRNEQYF	TGTGCCACGGCTAAACGGGACAGTAGGAACGAGCAGTACTTC
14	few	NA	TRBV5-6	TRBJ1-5	CASSLGAVASLRHF	TGTGCCAGCAGCTTGGGGGCAGTGGCCAGCCTACGGCATTTT
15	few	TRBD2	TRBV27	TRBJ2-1	CASNNLGLAGPEQFF	TGTGCCAGCAATAACCTCGGACTAGCGGGCCCTGAGCAGTTCTTC
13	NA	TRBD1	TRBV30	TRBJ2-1	CAWSGTGINEQFF	TGTGCCTGGTCCGGGACAGGGATCAATGAGCAGTTCTTC
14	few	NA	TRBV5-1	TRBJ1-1	CASSLVAGATEAFF	TGCGCCAGCAGCTTGGTGGCAGGGGCCACTGAAGCTTTCTTT
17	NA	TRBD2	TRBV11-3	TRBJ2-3	CASSLEPSGRIPDTQYF	TGTGCCAGCAGCTTAGAACCTAGCGGGAGGATTCCTGATACGCAGTATTTT
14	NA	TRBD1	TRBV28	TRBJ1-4	CASRKQGPWEKLFF	TGTGCCAGCAGAAAACAGGGGCCCTGGGAAAAACTGTTTTTT
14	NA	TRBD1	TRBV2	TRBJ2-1	CASSGEGAGGEQFF	TGTGCCAGCAGTGGAGAGGGGGCGGGTGGTGAGCAGTTCTTC
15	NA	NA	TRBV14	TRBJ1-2	CASSQQTGGLGGYTF	TGTGCCAGCAGCCAGCAGACGGGGGGCCTGGGCGGCTACACCTTC
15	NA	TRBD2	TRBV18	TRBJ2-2	CASSPVSGSTGELFF	TGTGCCAGCTCACCAGTTAGCGGGAGCACCGGGGAGCTGTTTTTT
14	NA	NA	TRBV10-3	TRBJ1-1	CAISEGQGNTEAFF	TGTGCCATCAGTGAGGGGCAGGGCAACACTGAAGCTTTCTTT
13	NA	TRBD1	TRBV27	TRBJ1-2	CASRAGQGGGYTF	TGTGCCAGCAGGGCCGGACAGGGAGGCGGCTACACCTTC
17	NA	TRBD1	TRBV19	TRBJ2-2	CASSIYRDRYNTGELFF	TGTGCCAGTAGTATATACCGGGACAGGTATAACACCGGGGAGCTGTTTTTT
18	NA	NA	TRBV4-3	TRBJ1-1	CASSQDSVRDIGGTEAFF	TGCGCCAGCAGCCAAGATTCGGTACGGGACATAGGAGGTACTGAAGCTTTCTTT
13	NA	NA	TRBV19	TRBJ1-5	CASSTGQHQPQHF	TGTGCCAGTAGTACCGGACAGCATCAGCCCCAGCATTTT
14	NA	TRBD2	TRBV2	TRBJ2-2	CASKAGGYTGELFF	TGTGCCAGCAAGGCGGGAGGGTACACCGGGGAGCTGTTTTTT
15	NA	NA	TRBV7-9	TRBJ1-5	CASSLGGNRIQPQHF	TGTGCCAGCAGCTTAGGGGGTAACAGGATTCAGCCCCAGCATTTT
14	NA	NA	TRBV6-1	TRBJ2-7	CASSLVMSSYEQYF	TGTGCCAGCAGTCTAGTGATGAGCTCCTACGAGCAGTACTTC
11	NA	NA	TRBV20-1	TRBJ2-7	CSVGEFYEQYF	TGCAGCGTTGGGGAGTTTTACGAGCAGTACTTC
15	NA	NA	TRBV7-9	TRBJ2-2	CASSLPGIGAGELFF	TGTGCCAGCAGCTTACCCGGCATCGGGGCCGGGGAGCTGTTTTTT
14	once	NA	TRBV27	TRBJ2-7	CASSFQGPSYEQYF	TGTGCCAGCAGTTTTCAGGGGCCTTCCTACGAGCAGTACTTC
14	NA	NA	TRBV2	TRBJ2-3	CASSDTSVPDTQYF	TGTGCCAGCAGTGATACTAGTGTGCCAGATACGCAGTATTTT
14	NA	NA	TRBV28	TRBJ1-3	CASSFRVPGNTIYF	TGTGCCAGCAGTTTCCGGGTCCCGGGAAACACCATATATTTT
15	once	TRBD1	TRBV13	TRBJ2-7	CASSEFQGAGSEQYF	TGTGCCAGCAGCGAATTTCAGGGGGCGGGAAGCGAGCAGTACTTC
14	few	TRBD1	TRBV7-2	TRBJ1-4	CASSLEQGAEKLFF	TGTGCCAGCAGCTTAGAACAGGGGGCCGAAAAACTGTTTTTT
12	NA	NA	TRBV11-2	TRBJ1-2	CASSRNREGYTF	TGTGCCAGCAGCCGAAACAGGGAAGGCTACACCTTC
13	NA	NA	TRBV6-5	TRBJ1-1	CASGLRGGTEAFF	TGTGCCAGCGGCCTAAGGGGCGGCACTGAAGCTTTCTTT
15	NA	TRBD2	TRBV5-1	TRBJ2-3	CASSVGDYSTDTQYF	TGCGCCAGCAGCGTCGGGGACTACAGCACAGATACGCAGTATTTT
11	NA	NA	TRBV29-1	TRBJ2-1	CSVDKYNEQFF	TGCAGCGTTGACAAATACAATGAGCAGTTCTTC
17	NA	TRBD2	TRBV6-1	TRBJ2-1	CASSERASGTTYNEQFF	TGTGCCAGCAGTGAACGGGCTAGCGGGACGACCTACAATGAGCAGTTCTTC
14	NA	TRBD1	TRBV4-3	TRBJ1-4	CASSRDRANEKLFF	TGCGCCAGCAGCAGGGACAGGGCGAACGAAAAACTGTTTTTT
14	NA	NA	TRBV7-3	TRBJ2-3	CASSLDRSTDTQYF	TGTGCCAGCAGCTTGGACAGAAGCACAGATACGCAGTATTTT
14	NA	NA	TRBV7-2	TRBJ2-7	CASSLSSGTYEQYF	TGTGCCAGCAGCTTATCCAGCGGCACCTACGAGCAGTACTTC
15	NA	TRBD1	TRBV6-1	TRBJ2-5	CASSEGTGTQETQYF	TGTGCCAGCAGTGAAGGGACAGGGACACAAGAGACCCAGTACTTC
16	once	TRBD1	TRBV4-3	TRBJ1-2	CASSQDLGTGEYGYTF	TGCGCCAGCAGCCAAGATCTAGGGACAGGGGAGTATGGCTACACCTTC
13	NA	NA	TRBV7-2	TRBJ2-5	CASSLGLQETQYF	TGTGCCAGCAGCTTAGGGCTCCAAGAGACCCAGTACTTC
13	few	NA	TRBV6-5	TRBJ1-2	CASSYGANYGYTF	TGTGCCAGCAGTTACGGAGCGAACTATGGCTACACCTTC
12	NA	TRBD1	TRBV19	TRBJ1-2	CASDDRGRGYTF	TGTGCCAGTGACGACAGGGGTCGTGGCTACACCTTC
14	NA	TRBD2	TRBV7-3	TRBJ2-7	CASSPTGGFNEQYF	TGTGCCAGCAGCCCTACGGGGGGTTTCAACGAGCAGTACTTC
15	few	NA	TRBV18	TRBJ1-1	CASSNLGGANTEAFF	TGTGCCAGCTCAAACCTTGGAGGGGCGAACACTGAAGCTTTCTTT
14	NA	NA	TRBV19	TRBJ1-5	CASSPFVADQPQHF	TGTGCCAGTAGTCCTTTCGTCGCGGATCAGCCCCAGCATTTT
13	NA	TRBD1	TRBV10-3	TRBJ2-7	CAISRSGGYEQYF	TGTGCCATCAGTAGATCAGGGGGCTACGAGCAGTACTTC
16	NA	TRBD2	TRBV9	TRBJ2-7	CASSGTGTSGYYEQYF	TGTGCCAGCAGCGGAACCGGGACTAGCGGATACTACGAGCAGTACTTC
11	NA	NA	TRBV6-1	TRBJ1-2	CASSRSYGYTF	TGTGCCAGCAGCCGGTCCTATGGCTACACCTTC
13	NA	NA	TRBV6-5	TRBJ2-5	CASSYSRPGPQYF	TGTGCCAGCAGTTACTCGCGACCGGGTCCGCAGTACTTC
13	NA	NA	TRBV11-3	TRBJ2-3	CASSSGEPDTQYF	TGTGCCAGCAGCTCAGGGGAACCAGATACGCAGTATTTT
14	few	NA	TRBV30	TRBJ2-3	CAWKAGTSTDTQYF	TGTGCCTGGAAGGCGGGGACTAGCACAGATACGCAGTATTTT
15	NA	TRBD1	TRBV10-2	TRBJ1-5	CASSELQGSGEPQHF	TGCGCCAGCAGTGAACTACAGGGGAGTGGCGAGCCCCAGCATTTT
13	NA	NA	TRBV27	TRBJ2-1	CASSLSVYNEQFF	TGTGCCAGCAGTTTGAGTGTGTACAATGAGCAGTTCTTC
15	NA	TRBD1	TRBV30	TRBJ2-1	CAADRPGQGQDEQFF	TGTGCCGCCGACCGACCGGGACAGGGGCAGGATGAGCAGTTCTTC
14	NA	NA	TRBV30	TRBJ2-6	CAWSVGAGANVLTF	TGTGCCTGGAGTGTGGGAGCTGGGGCCAACGTCCTGACTTTC